This TCR beta chain was captured in a study of blood T cell repertoires in COVID-19 (dated by TCRdb to the early 2020s). Regarding the complete study: Samples covering the acute and convalescent phases of COVID-19 were provided by collaborators in the United States, Italy and Spain. Sample metadata almost always included a de-identified subject ID, COVID-19 status, age in years and sex. The repertoires were released in a freely available public database intended as a resource for research on the immune response to SARS-CoV-2. The samples were drawn from two sources: the first 160 participants of the ongoing ImmuneRACE study, and 1,254 subjects contributed by 6 global collaborators. The prospective study material was composed of cDNA or gDNA derived from T cells, B-cell-depleted T cells, or PBMCs. Deeply sampled blood TCRbeta repertoires from subjects exposed to, actively infected with, or recovered from COVID-19 were included in the dataset. Where available, HLA class I and class II types were obtained from metadata supplied by the sample provider rather than from assay-based typing.

Whole blood was collected in K2EDTA tubes by collaborating institutions according to the institutions' own protocols. For TCRbeta analysis, collaborators shipped samples as frozen whole blood, isolated PBMCs, or DNA extracted from either of those sample types. The immunoSEQ Assay, a bias-controlled multiplex PCR, was used to amplify TCRbeta CDR3 regions from genomic DNA. As for the authors' bioinformatics: The number of nucleated cells in each sample was estimated from the amplification of reference gene primers within the assay. To quantify the absolute abundance of each unique TCRbeta CDR3 rearrangement, sequence reads were collapsed and filtered. For each sample, productive Simpson clonality was calculated as the square root of Simpson's diversity index over productive rearrangements. TCRdb obtained this table from immuneACCESS and retained in-frame rearrangements with V and J assigned. These tables miss some clones; where compared with another copy, unresolved V genes account for less than half of the shortfall, and the remainder is unexplained. The V and J calls and clone size were taken over from that table, and D and trimming were inferred from the DNA. In this sample the table shows 90,000 to 150,000 clones, just over 85% of which occur a single time. The top ten hold 0.75% to 0.9% of the sample.

About this clone: Its target antigen remains unknown. No base quality information exists; no much larger clone differs at one position.

The germline V gene provides CDR1 SGHAT and CDR2 FQNNGV. V trim: 5 bases; J trim: 5 bases; unmatched bases: 11. The CDR3 runs 16 residues from the cysteine to the phenylalanine. Only CDR3 DNA is held: 48 bases, read in frame from base 1. The paper as a whole reports these results and caveats: How much clinical and demographic metadata was included differed by source and by participant, and the metadata was provided uncurated.

The source material was peripheral blood. The V gene is TRBV11-2 and the J gene is TRBJ2-2, with 7 bases aligning to TRBD2. The clonotype originates from a woman aged 45-65 years with active or convalescent COVID-19. The DNA sequence is TGTGCCAGCAGCGGGTGGCTCCAGGGAGGGACCGGGGAGCTGTTTTTT. This encodes CASSGWLQGGTGELFF.